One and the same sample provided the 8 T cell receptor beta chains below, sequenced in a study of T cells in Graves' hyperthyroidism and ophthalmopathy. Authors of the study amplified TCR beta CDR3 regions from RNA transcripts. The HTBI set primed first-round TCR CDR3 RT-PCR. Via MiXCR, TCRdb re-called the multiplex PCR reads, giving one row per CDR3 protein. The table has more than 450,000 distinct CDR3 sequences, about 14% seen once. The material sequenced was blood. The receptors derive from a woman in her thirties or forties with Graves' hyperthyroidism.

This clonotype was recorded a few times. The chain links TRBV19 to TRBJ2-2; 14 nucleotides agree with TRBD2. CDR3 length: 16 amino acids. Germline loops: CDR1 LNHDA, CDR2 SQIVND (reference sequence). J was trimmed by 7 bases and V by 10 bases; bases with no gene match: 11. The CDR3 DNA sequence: TGTGCCACCCCCTTAAGGACTAGCGGGAGGATCGGGGAGCTGTTTTTT. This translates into CATPLRTSGRIGELFF.

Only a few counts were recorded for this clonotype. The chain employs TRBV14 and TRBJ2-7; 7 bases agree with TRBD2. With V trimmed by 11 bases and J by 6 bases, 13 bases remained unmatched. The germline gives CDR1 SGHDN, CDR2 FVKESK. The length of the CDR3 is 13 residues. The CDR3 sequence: CASGWSGVGEQYF. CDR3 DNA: TGTGCCTCCGGATGGAGCGGGGTCGGCGAGCAGTACTTC.

In nucleotides, the CDR3 is TGTGCCAGCAGTGACCACTCTAGCGGGCAATACGAGCAGTACTTC. It translates to CASSDHSSGQYEQYF. V is TRBV25-1 and J is TRBJ2-7; the match to TRBD2 covers 8 bases. The V and J ends lost 3 bases and 4 bases, in that order; junction bases with no gene match: 8. Germline V gene data show CDR1 as MGHDK and CDR2 as SYGVNS. There are 15 residues in the CDR3.

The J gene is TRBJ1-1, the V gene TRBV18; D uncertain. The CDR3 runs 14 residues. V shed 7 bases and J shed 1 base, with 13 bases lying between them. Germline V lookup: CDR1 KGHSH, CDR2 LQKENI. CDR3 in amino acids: CASLPDPRNTEAFF. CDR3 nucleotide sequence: TGTGCCAGCTTACCGGACCCCCGGAACACTGAAGCTTTCTTT. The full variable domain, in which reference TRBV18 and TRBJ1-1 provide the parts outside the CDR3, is NAGVMQNPRHLVRRRGQEARLRCSPMKGHSHVYWYRQLPEEGLKFMVYLQKENIIDESGMPKERFSAEFPKEGPSILRIQQVVRGDSAAYFCASLPDPRNTEAFFGQGTRLTVV.

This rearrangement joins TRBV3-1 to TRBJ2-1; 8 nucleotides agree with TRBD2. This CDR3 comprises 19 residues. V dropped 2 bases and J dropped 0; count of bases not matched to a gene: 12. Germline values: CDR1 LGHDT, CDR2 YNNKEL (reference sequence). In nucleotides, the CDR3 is TGTGCCAGCAGCCAAAACCAGCTTAGCGGGAAGGTCTCCTACAATGAGCAGTTCTTC. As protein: CASSQNQLSGKVSYNEQFF.

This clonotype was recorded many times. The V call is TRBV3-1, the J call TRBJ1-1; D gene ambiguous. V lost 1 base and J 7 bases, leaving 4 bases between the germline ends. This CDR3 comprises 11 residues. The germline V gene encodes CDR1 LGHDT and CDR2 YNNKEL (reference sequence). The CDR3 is CASSQASEAFF. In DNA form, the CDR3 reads TGTGCCAGCAGCCAAGCTAGTGAAGCTTTCTTT.

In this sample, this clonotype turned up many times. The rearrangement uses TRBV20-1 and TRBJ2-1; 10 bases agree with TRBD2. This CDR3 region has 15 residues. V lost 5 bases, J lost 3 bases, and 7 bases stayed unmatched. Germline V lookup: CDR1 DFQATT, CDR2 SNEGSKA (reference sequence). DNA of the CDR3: TGCAGTGCTGTCCCTACTAGCGGGGACTACAATGAGCAGTTCTTC. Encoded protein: CSAVPTSGDYNEQFF.

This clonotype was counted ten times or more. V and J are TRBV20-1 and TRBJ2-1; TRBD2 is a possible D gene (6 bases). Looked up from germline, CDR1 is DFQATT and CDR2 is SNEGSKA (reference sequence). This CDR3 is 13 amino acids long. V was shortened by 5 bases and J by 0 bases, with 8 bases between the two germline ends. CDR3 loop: CSAGGSSYNEQFF. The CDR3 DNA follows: TGCAGTGCTGGGGGGAGCTCCTACAATGAGCAGTTCTTC.